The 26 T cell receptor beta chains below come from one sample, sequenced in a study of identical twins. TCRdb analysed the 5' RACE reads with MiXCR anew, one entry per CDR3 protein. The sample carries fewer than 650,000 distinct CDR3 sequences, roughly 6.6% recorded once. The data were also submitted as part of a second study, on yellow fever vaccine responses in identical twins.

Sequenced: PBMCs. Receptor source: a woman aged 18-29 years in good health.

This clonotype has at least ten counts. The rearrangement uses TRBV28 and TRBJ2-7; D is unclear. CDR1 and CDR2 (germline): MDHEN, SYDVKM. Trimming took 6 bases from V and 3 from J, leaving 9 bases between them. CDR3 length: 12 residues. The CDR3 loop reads CASRSVLYEQYF. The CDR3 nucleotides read TGTGCCAGCAGGTCCGTTCTCTACGAGCAGTACTTC.

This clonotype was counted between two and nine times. The CDR3 DNA sequence: TGTGCCAGCAGTTTAGCGCTAGGGGCAGGGAGGGAAGGCTACACCTTC. Translating gives CASSLALGAGREGYTF. The V and J genes are TRBV12-3 or TRBV12-4 and TRBJ1-2; TRBD1 is a possible D gene (5 bases). The CDR3 is 16 residues long. V was trimmed by 0 bases and J by 8 bases, leaving 19 bases between them.

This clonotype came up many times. CDR3 protein: CASSQGVTSGSYEQYF. Here the CDR3 DNA reads TGCGCCAGCAGCCAAGGGGTGACTAGCGGCTCCTACGAGCAGTACTTC. The rearrangement links TRBV4-1 to TRBJ2-7; 9 positions agree with TRBD2. The length of the CDR3 is 16 residues. Germline V CDR1 and CDR2: MGHRA, YSYEKL. V gave up 1 base and J gave up 0 bases; unmatched junction bases: 4.

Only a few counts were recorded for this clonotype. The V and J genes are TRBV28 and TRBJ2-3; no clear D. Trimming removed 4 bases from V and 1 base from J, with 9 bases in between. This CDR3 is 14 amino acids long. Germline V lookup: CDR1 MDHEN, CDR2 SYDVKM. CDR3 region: CASSSIGRTDTQYF. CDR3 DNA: TGTGCCAGCAGTTCCATCGGTCGCACAGATACGCAGTATTTT. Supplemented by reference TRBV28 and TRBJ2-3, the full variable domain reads DVKVTQSSRYLVKRTGEKVFLECVQDMDHENMFWYRQDPGLGLRLIYFSYDVKMKEKGDIPEGYSVSREKKERFSLILESASTNQTSMYLCASSSIGRTDTQYFGPGTRLTVL.

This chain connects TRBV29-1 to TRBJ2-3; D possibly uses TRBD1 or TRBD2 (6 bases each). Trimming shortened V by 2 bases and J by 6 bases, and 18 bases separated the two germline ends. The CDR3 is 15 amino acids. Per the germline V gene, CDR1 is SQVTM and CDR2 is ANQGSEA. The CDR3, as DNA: TGCAGCGTTGAACGGGGGACAAATACACTCGATACGCAGTATTTT. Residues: CSVERGTNTLDTQYF.

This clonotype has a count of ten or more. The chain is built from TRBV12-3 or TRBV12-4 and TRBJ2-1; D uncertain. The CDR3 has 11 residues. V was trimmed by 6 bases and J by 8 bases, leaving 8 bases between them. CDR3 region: CASSPRDEQFF. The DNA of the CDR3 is TGTGCCAGCAGCCCACGCGATGAGCAGTTCTTC.

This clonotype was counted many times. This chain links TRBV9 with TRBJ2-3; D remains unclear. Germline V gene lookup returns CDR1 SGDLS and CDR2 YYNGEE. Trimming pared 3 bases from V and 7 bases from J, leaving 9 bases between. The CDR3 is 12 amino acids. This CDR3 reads CASSGEENTQYF. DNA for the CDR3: TGTGCCAGCAGCGGTGAGGAGAATACGCAGTATTTT.

CDR3 sequence (DNA): TGTGCCAGCAGCTTGCCGGGACAGGGTGTGAACACTGAAGCTTTCTTT. As protein: CASSLPGQGVNTEAFF. The J gene is TRBJ1-1, the V gene TRBV7-8, with TRBD1 matching over 9 bases. The CDR3 consists of 16 residues. The V segment lost 3 bases and the J segment 0 bases; nucleotides outside the gene matches: 5. Per germline, CDR1 SGHVS and CDR2 FQNEAQ. The variable domain in full, completed from reference TRBV7-8 and TRBJ1-1, reads GAGVSQSPRYKVAKRGQDVALRCDPISGHVSLFWYQQALGQGPEFLTYFQNEAQLDKSGLPSDRFFAERPEGSVSTLKIQRTQQEDSAVYLCASSLPGQGVNTEAFFGQGTRLTVV.

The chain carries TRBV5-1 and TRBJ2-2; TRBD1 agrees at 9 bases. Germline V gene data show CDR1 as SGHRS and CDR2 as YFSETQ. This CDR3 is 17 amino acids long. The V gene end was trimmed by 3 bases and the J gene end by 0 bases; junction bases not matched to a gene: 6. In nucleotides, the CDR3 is TGCGCCAGCAGCTGGGGGACAGGGAGGTCGAACACCGGGGAGCTGTTTTTT. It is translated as CASSWGTGRSNTGELFF.

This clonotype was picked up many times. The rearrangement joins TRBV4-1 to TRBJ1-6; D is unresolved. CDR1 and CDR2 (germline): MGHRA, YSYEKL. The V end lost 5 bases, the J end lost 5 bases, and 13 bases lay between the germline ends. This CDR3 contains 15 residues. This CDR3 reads CASSYPRGDNSPLHF. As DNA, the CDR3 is TGCGCCAGCAGCTACCCACGCGGCGATAATTCACCCCTCCACTTT.

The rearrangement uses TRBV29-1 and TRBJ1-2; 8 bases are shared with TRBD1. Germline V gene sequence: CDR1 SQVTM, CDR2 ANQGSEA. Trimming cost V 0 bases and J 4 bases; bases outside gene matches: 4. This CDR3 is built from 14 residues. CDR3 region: CSVEDRQGIYGYTF. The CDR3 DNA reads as TGCAGCGTTGAAGATAGACAGGGGATCTATGGCTACACCTTC.

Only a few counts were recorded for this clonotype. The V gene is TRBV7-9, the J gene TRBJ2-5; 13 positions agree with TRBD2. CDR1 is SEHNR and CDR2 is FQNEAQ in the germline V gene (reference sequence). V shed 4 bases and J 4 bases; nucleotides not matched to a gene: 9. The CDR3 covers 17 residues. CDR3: CASSYYRTSGSPETQYF. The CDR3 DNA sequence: TGTGCCAGCAGCTACTATAGGACTAGCGGGAGCCCAGAGACCCAGTACTTC.

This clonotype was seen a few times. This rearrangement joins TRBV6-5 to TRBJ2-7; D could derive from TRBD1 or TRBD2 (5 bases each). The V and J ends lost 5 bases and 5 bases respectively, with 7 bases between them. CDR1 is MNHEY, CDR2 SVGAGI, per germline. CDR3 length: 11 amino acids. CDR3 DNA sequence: TGTGCCAGCAGTCGGGGCAACGAGCAGTACGTC. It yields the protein CASSRGNEQYV.

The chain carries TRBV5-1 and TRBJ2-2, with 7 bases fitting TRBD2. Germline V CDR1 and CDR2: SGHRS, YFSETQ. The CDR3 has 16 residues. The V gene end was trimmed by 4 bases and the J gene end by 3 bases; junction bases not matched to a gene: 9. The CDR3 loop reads CASSPGASGYTGELFF. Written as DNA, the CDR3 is TGCGCCAGCAGCCCCGGGGCTAGCGGATACACCGGGGAGCTGTTTTTT.

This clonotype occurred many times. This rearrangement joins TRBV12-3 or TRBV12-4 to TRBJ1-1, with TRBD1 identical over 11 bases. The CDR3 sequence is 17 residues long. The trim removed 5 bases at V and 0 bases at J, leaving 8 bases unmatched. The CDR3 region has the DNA TGTGCCAGCAGTCCCCGGACAGGGGGCAGGGTGAACACTGAAGCTTTCTTT. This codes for CASSPRTGGRVNTEAFF.

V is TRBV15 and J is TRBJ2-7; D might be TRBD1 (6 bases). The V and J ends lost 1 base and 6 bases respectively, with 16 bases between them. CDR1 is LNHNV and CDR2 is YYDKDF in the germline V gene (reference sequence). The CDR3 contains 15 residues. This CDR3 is CATSRATGFPVEQYF. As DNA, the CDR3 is TGTGCCACCAGCAGAGCTACAGGGTTCCCAGTCGAGCAGTACTTC.

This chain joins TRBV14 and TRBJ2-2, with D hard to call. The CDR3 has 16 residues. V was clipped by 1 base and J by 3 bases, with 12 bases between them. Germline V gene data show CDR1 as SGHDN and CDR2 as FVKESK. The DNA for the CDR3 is TGTGCCAGCAGCCAAGGTCTGACACTCTACACCGGGGAGCTGTTTTTT. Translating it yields CASSQGLTLYTGELFF. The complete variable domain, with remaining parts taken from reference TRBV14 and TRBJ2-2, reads EAGVTQFPSHSVIEKGQTVTLRCDPISGHDNLYWYRRVMGKEIKFLLHFVKESKQDESGMPNNRFLAERTGGTYSTLKVQPAELEDSGVYFCASSQGLTLYTGELFFGEGSRLTVL.

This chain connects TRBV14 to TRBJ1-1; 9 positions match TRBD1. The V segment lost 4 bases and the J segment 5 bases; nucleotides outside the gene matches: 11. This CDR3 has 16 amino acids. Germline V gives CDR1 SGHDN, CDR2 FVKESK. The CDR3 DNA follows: TGTGCCAGCAGCCGGGACAGGGTTTATTTGTGGACTGAAGCTTTCTTT. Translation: CASSRDRVYLWTEAFF. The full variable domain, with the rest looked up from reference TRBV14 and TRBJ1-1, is EAGVTQFPSHSVIEKGQTVTLRCDPISGHDNLYWYRRVMGKEIKFLLHFVKESKQDESGMPNNRFLAERTGGTYSTLKVQPAELEDSGVYFCASSRDRVYLWTEAFFGQGTRLTVV.

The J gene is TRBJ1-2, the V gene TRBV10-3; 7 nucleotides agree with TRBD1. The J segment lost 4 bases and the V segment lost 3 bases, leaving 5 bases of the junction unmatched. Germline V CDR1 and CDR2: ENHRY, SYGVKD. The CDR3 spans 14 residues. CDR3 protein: CAISDEGAGYGYTF. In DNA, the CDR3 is TGTGCCATCAGTGATGAGGGGGCTGGCTATGGCTACACCTTC.

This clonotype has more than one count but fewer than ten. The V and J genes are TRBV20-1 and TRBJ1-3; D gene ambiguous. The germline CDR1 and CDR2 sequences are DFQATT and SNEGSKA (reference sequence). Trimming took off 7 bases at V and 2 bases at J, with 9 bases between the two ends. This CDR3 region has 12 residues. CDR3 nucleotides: TGCAGTGTCTACATAACTGGAAACACCATATATTTT. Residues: CSVYITGNTIYF.

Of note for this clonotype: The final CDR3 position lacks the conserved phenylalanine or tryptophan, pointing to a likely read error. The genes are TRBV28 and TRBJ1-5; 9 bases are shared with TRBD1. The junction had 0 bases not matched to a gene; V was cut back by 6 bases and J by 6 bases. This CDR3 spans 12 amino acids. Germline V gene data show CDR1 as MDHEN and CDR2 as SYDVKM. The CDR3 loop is CASRTGGQPQHL. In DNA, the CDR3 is TGTGCCAGCAGGACAGGGGGTCAGCCCCAGCATTTA.

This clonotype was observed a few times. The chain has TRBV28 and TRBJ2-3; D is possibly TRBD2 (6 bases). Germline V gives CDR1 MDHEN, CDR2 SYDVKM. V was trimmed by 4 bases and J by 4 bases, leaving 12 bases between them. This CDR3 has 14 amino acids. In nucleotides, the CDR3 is TGTGCCAGCAGTTCCGCTAGCGCGTCAGATACGCAGTATTTT. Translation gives CASSSASASDTQYF.

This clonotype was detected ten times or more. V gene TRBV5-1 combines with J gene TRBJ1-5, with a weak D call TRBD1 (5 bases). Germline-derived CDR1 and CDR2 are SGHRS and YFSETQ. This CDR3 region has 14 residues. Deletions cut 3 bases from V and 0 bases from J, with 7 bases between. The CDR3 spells CASSWDGSNQPQHF. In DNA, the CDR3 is TGCGCCAGCAGCTGGGACGGTAGCAATCAGCCCCAGCATTTT.

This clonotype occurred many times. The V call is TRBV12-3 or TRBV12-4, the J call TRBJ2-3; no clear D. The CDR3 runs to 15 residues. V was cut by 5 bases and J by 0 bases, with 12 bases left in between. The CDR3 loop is CASSDRAASTDTQYF. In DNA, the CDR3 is TGTGCCAGCAGTGATAGGGCCGCTAGCACAGATACGCAGTATTTT.

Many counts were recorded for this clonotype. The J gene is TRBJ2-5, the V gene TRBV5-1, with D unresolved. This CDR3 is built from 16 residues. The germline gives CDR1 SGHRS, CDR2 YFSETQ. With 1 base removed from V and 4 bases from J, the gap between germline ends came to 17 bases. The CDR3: CASSLSDRLGSETQYF. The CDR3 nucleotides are TGCGCCAGCAGCTTGTCAGACCGGCTAGGTTCAGAGACCCAGTACTTC.

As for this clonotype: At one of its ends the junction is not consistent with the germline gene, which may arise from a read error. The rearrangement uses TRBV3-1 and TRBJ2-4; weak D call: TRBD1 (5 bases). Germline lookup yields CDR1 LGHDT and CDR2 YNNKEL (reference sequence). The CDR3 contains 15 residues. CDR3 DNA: TGTGCCACCAGCCAAGTTCGACAGACGCAAAACATTCAGTACTTC. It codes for CATSQVRQTQNIQYF.